This TCR beta chain was captured in a study of blood T cell repertoires in COVID-19. Overall study context: The United States, Italy and Spain supplied acute and convalescent COVID-19 samples. Nucleic acid was either cDNA or gDNA, and it came from T cells, B-cell-depleted T cells, or PBMCs.

Clones were read by immunoSEQ multiplex PCR, and TCRdb kept only the in-frame ones, dropping some. The sample includes under 250,000 clones, 75% to 90% seen only once; the top ten take 6.5%. The CDR3 spans 14 residues. J gave up 0 bases and V 4 bases, and 3 bases lay outside the gene matches. Germline V gene lookup returns CDR1 KGHSH and CDR2 LQKENI. The chain is built from TRBV18 and TRBJ2-7; TRBD1 matches at 7 bases. The specimen sequenced was peripheral blood. The sequence was obtained from a man in his sixties who had recovered from COVID-19. CDR3: CASSRQGSSYEQYF. DNA for the CDR3: TGTGCCAGCTCACGACAGGGAAGCTCCTACGAGCAGTACTTC.